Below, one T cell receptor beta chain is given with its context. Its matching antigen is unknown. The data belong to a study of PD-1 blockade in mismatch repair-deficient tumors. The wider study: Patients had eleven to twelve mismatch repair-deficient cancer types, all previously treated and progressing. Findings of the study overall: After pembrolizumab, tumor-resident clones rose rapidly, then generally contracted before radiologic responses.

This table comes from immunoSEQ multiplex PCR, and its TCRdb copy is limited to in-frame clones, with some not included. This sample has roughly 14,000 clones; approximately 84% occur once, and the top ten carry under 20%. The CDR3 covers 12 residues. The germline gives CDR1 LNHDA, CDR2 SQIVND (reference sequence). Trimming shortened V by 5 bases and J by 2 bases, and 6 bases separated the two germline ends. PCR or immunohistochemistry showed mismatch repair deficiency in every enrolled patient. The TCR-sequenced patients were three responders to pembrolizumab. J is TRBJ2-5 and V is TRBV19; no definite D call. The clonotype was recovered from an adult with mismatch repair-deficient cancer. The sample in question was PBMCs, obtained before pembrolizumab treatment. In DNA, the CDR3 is TGTGCCAGTAGTGCCCAACAAGAGACCCAGTACTTC. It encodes CASSAQQETQYF.